This T cell receptor beta chain was sequenced for a study of T-cell reconstitution after alpha-beta-depleted transplantation in children. General study results and limits: The origin of alpha-beta T cells about two months after transplant was reportedly several hundred expanded graft clones. When one year had passed after transplant, most T-cell counts and diversity came from newly produced T cells. Some patients' high day-60 TCRbeta diversity was attributed to recipient cells surviving conditioning.

A TCRbeta library incorporating unique molecular identifiers was prepared. TCRdb ran MiXCR on the PCR reads and lists one entry per CDR3 protein. Of 500,000 or so distinct CDR3 sequences detected, roughly 10% appear once; the ten largest clones hold 11% to 15%. Trimming cost V 5 bases and J 2 bases, with 22 bases left between them. CDR1 is MDHEN, CDR2 SYDVKM, per germline. CDR3 length: 17 amino acids. A few counts support this clonotype. Its target is unknown. The V gene is TRBV28, the J gene TRBJ2-7, with D unclear. The origin of this receptor is a female patient between 2 and 10 years old who had a stem cell transplant for aplastic anemia, so the T cells may come from the graft donor. Material: PBMCs, mostly from graft donor cells, obtained 180 days after TCRalphabeta/CD19-depleted stem cell transplant. The CDR3 loop reads CASSPTTIAGATYEQYF. CDR3 coding DNA: TGTGCCAGCAGTCCTACTACTATAGCCGGTGCAACCTACGAGCAGTACTTC.